These T cell receptor beta chains were read from a single sample in a study of blood T cell repertoires in COVID-19. Only in-frame clones appear in the TCRdb table, and some are missing; sequencing was by immunoSEQ multiplex PCR. The data contain approximately 200,000 clones, approximately 86% of them singletons. Sequencing used PBMCs or T cells enriched from blood (not recorded which). These receptors all come from a woman aged 25 to 39 who had been exposed to COVID-19. Both conserved end residues are part of each CDR3. The order of the fields is D gene, V gene, clone size, J gene, CDR3 DNA, CDR3 protein. A D gene is named only where the DNA matches it firmly. Clone size is not always given. Where it is, it says once, few, many or a class for expanded clones.

TRBD1	TRBV15	.	TRBJ2-2	TGTGCCACCAGCATGCGACAGGGGGCAGGATCCGGGGAGCTGTTTTTT	CATSMRQGAGSGELFF
TRBD1	TRBV7-2	.	TRBJ1-5	TGTGCCAGCAGCGAGGGACAGAATCAGCCCCAGCATTTT	CASSEGQNQPQHF
TRBD2	TRBV19	.	TRBJ2-7	TGTGCCACGGGGGGGGGTCACGAGCAGTACTTC	CATGGGHEQYF
TRBD1	TRBV2	.	TRBJ1-1	TGTGCCAGCACCCCAGGGGGCTTCGGCACTGAAGCTTTCTTT	CASTPGGFGTEAFF
.	TRBV11-2	.	TRBJ2-5	TGTGCCAGCTCCCACGAAGGGGGTAAGGCCCAGTACTTC	CASSHEGGKAQYF
.	TRBV29-1	.	TRBJ1-2	TGCAGCGTTGACTCACGGGGGGCTGGCTATGGCTACACCTTC	CSVDSRGAGYGYTF
.	TRBV5-5	once	TRBJ1-1	TGTGCCAGCAGCGCCTTCTCGGGTTCTCAGGGGAACACTGAAGCTTTCTTT	CASSAFSGSQGNTEAFF
.	TRBV2	.	TRBJ1-1	TGTGCCAGCAGCGCGACAGCACTCATTGAAGCTTTCTTT	CASSATALIEAFF
TRBD1	TRBV5-1	.	TRBJ2-5	TGCGCCAGCAGCGCAGGACATGGATCAGGGGGCCAACAAGAGACCCAGTACTTC	CASSAGHGSGGQQETQYF
TRBD1	TRBV24-1	few	TRBJ1-2	TGTGCCACCAGTGCGACAGGGGACTATGGCTACACCTTC	CATSATGDYGYTF
TRBD1	TRBV6-5	.	TRBJ2-5	TGTGCCAGCAGTTACGGACAGGAAGAGACCCAGTACTTC	CASSYGQEETQYF
TRBD1	TRBV28	.	TRBJ1-6	TGTGCCAGCAGCATAGCCGGGACAGGGGTCTCACCCCTCCACTTT	CASSIAGTGVSPLHF
.	TRBV10-3	.	TRBJ1-4	TGTGCCATCAGTGAGGGGCGTCTCAATGAAAAACTGTTTTTT	CAISEGRLNEKLFF
.	TRBV6-5	.	TRBJ1-2	TGTGCCAGCAGTTATTCCCCGGGGGGGCATGGCTACACCTTC	CASSYSPGGHGYTF
TRBD1	TRBV10-3	.	TRBJ2-7	TGTGCCATCACCGGGACAGGGGCCTACGAGCAGTACTTC	CAITGTGAYEQYF
.	TRBV5-1	.	TRBJ2-7	TGCGCCAGCAGCTTGGTACAGGACCCCTACGAGCAGTACTTC	CASSLVQDPYEQYF
TRBD1	TRBV6-1	.	TRBJ2-6	TGTGCCAGCAGTGAAAGTAGAGGGACAGGGCGATCTGGGGCCAACGTCCTGACTTTC	CASSESRGTGRSGANVLTF
TRBD1	TRBV29-1	.	TRBJ1-1	TGCAGCATACAGGACAGGCTGGGGACTGAAGCTTTCTTT	CSIQDRLGTEAFF
TRBD1	TRBV10-3	.	TRBJ1-5	TGTGCCATCAGGGGACAGGGGGATCAGCCCCAGCATTTT	CAIRGQGDQPQHF
.	TRBV7-9	.	TRBJ1-1	TGTGCCAGCAGCTTACGTGGGGGCGCATACGGCACTGAAGCTTTCTTT	CASSLRGGAYGTEAFF
.	TRBV3-1/TRBV3-2	.	TRBJ1-1	TGTGCCAGCAGTCTCCGCGGCGGACAAACTGAAGCTTTCTTT	CASSLRGGQTEAFF
.	TRBV27	once	TRBJ2-2	TGTGCCAGCAGTTTAACGGGCACCGGGGAGCTGTTTTTT	CASSLTGTGELFF
TRBD2	TRBV4-1	few	TRBJ2-3	TGCGCCAGCAGCAATTTAGCGGGGGGCCAAACTAGCACAGATACGCAGTATTTT	CASSNLAGGQTSTDTQYF
TRBD1	TRBV9	.	TRBJ2-7	TGTGCCAGCAGCGTAGATCGAGGGGGCCGTGAGCAGTACTTC	CASSVDRGGREQYF
.	TRBV18	.	TRBJ1-3	TGTGCCAGCTCATACGACAGGAACTCTGGAAACACCATATATTTT	CASSYDRNSGNTIYF
TRBD2	TRBV3-1/TRBV3-2	few	TRBJ2-7	TGTGCCAGCATCAATAGCGGGGGCTACGAGCAGTACTTC	CASINSGGYEQYF
TRBD2	TRBV14	.	TRBJ2-7	TGTGCCAGCAGCGGACTGGGAGGGGTGTTCGGGTACGAGCAGTACTTC	CASSGLGGVFGYEQYF
.	TRBV7-9	.	TRBJ2-1	TGTGCCAGCAGCCACCCAGGGAACTACAATGAGCAGTTCTTC	CASSHPGNYNEQFF
.	TRBV6-5	once	TRBJ1-2	TGTGCCAGCGTGGGGCAGGGCTATGGCTACACCTTC	CASVGQGYGYTF
.	TRBV19	.	TRBJ2-2	TGTGCCACCACACCCTGGGAGTCCGGGGAGCTGTTTTTT	CATTPWESGELFF
.	TRBV19	.	TRBJ2-3	TGTGCCAGTACCCCCACCCCGGGGGCAGATACGCAGTATTTT	CASTPTPGADTQYF
TRBD1	TRBV7-9	.	TRBJ1-1	TGTGCCAGCAGCAGGACAGGGCTTGGAACCCCCTACCACCAGAACACTGAAGCTTTCTTT	CASSRTGLGTPYHQNTEAFF
.	TRBV29-1	.	TRBJ2-3	TGCAGCGGTCGGAGAACAGATACGCAGTATTTT	CSGRRTDTQYF
.	TRBV19	.	TRBJ1-5	TGTGCCAGTAGTGCGTGGAGGGAGGGCAATCAGCCCCAGCATTTT	CASSAWREGNQPQHF
.	TRBV24-1	.	TRBJ2-2	TGTGCCACCAGTGATTTCTGGGCCGGGGCCGGGGAGCTGTTTTTT	CATSDFWAGAGELFF
TRBD2	TRBV9	.	TRBJ2-5	TGTGCCAGCAGCGTAGTTGCGGGGGGGATAGAGACCCAGTACTTC	CASSVVAGGIETQYF
TRBD1	TRBV13	.	TRBJ1-2	TGTGCCAGCAGCCCAGGACAGGGAAGGGGCTACACCTTC	CASSPGQGRGYTF
TRBD1	TRBV11-2	.	TRBJ1-6	TGTGCCAGCAGCTTAGGACAGGGGATTTCACCCCTCCACTTT	CASSLGQGISPLHF
TRBD2	TRBV11-2	.	TRBJ2-7	TGTGCCAGCAGCTGGGGAGGGCAGCTCTCCTACGAGCAGTACTTC	CASSWGGQLSYEQYF
.	TRBV15	.	TRBJ1-2	TGTGCCACCAGCAGAGATCGAGCAGGGGGCTACACCTTC	CATSRDRAGGYTF
.	TRBV18	.	TRBJ1-2	TGTGCCAGCTCACCACCGGGGGTAACAGGGTCCAACTATGGCTACACCTTC	CASSPPGVTGSNYGYTF
.	TRBV29-1	once	TRBJ1-4	TGCAGCGTTGGCGCAACTAATGAAAAACTGTTTTTT	CSVGATNEKLFF
.	TRBV7-3	once	TRBJ1-1	TGTGCCAGCAGCTTAACCTCGGGGGGGACTGAAGCTTTCTTT	CASSLTSGGTEAFF
.	TRBV5-1	once	TRBJ2-6	TGCGCCAGCAGCTTAGAGACAGGATCCGGGGCCAACGTCCTGACTTTC	CASSLETGSGANVLTF
TRBD2	TRBV9	.	TRBJ2-1	TGTGCCAGCAGCGGGACTAGCGTATACAATGAGCAGTTCTTC	CASSGTSVYNEQFF
TRBD1	TRBV5-1	.	TRBJ2-7	TGCGCCAGCAGCTCCGGACAGGGGGCCTACGAGCAGTACTTC	CASSSGQGAYEQYF
.	TRBV7-9	.	TRBJ1-5	TGTGCCAGCAGCGCACAGGAGGGGAGCAATCAGCCCCAGCATTTT	CASSAQEGSNQPQHF
.	TRBV11-2	.	TRBJ1-6	TGTGCCAGCAGCTTAGGTAATGCGGGCGGGAATTCACCCCTCCACTTT	CASSLGNAGGNSPLHF
.	TRBV11-1	.	TRBJ2-1	TGTGCCAGCAGATTGGCGGGGCTGGACTACAATGAGCAGTTCTTC	CASRLAGLDYNEQFF
TRBD1	TRBV11-2	.	TRBJ1-1	TGTGCCAGCAGCGAGCGACAGGGGACTGAAGCTTTCTTT	CASSERQGTEAFF
TRBD1	TRBV10-3	.	TRBJ2-7	TGTGCCATCAAGGGACAGGGGGCGCGGGAGTACGAGCAGTACTTC	CAIKGQGAREYEQYF
TRBD1	TRBV19	.	TRBJ1-5	TGTGCCAGTAGGACAGGGGGAAGGAGCAATCAGCCCCAGCATTTT	CASRTGGRSNQPQHF
.	TRBV5-1	.	TRBJ1-3	TGCGCCAGCAGCTTGGGGGGGCTTGGAAACACCATATATTTT	CASSLGGLGNTIYF
.	TRBV29-1	few	TRBJ1-5	TGCAGCGCCCGAACCGGGGTTCAGCCCCAGCATTTT	CSARTGVQPQHF